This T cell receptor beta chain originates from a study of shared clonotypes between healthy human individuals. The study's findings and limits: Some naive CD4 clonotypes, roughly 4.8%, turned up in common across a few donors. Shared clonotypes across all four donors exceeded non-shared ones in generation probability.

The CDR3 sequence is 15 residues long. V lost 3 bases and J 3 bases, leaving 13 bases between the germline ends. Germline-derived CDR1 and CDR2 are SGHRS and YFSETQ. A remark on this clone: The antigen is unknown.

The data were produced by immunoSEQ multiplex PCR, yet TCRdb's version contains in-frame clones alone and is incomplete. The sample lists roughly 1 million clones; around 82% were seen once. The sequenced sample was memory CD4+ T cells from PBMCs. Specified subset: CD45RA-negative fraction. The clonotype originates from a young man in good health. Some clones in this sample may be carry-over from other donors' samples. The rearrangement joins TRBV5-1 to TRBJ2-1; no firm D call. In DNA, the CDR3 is TGCGCCAGCAGCTCCCGAGGAGACATCTACAATGAGCAGTTCTTC. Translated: CASSSRGDIYNEQFF. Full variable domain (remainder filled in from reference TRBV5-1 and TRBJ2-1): KAGVTQTPRYLIKTRGQQVTLSCSPISGHRSVSWYQQTPGQGLQFLFEYFSETQRNKGNFPGRFSGRQFSNSRSEMNVSTLELGDSALYLCASSSRGDIYNEQFFGPGTRLTVL.